These 18 T cell receptor beta chains originate from one sample sequenced in a study of follicular helper T cells after annual influenza vaccination. This sample's time point: 2014-2015 season, pre-vaccination. Sequencing used immunoSEQ multiplex PCR; TCRdb keeps in-frame clones, though not all of them. The repertoire holds 10,000 to 15,000 clones, with about 73% as singletons. Sample: CXCR5- memory CD4+ T cells sorted from blood, taken on the day of influenza vaccination. Receptors were obtained from an adult who received the influenza vaccine.

The chain carries TRBV7-3 and TRBJ1-2; 10 bases match TRBD1. V gave up 5 bases and J gave up 0 bases; unmatched junction bases: 3. This CDR3 is built from 15 residues. Germline V gives CDR1 SGHTA, CDR2 FQGTGA. As DNA, the CDR3 is TGTGCCAGCAGCCCGGGACAGGGGACTAACTATGGCTACACCTTC. It is translated as CASSPGQGTNYGYTF.

The rearrangement joins TRBV7-8 to TRBJ1-1; D ambiguous. The CDR3 sequence is 13 residues long. CDR1 is SGHVS and CDR2 is FQNEAQ in the germline V gene. With 2 bases removed from V and 6 bases from J, the gap between germline ends came to 10 bases. CDR3 residues: CASSLWETSEAFF. The CDR3 bases are TGTGCCAGCAGCTTATGGGAGACGTCTGAAGCTTTCTTT.

The chain links TRBV7-6 to TRBJ2-1; tentatively, D is TRBD2 (5 bases). Looked up from germline, CDR1 is SGHVS and CDR2 is FNYEAQ. CDR3 size: 15 residues. V shed 1 base and J shed 0 bases, with 7 bases lying between them. The CDR3 sequence: CASSLGLSSYNEQFF. The DNA for the CDR3 is TGTGCCAGCAGCTTAGGACTAAGCTCCTACAATGAGCAGTTCTTC.

The chain carries TRBV19 and TRBJ1-2; D is undetermined. Trimming shortened V by 5 bases and J by 4 bases, and 20 bases separated the two germline ends. This CDR3 spans 16 amino acids. Germline values: CDR1 LNHDA, CDR2 SQIVND (reference sequence). CDR3 region: CASSAPGRVVSYGYTF. The CDR3 DNA is TGTGCCAGTAGTGCACCGGGGAGAGTCGTCAGCTATGGCTACACCTTC.

The V and J genes are TRBV18 and TRBJ2-7, with 8 bases matching TRBD1. The CDR3 length is 13 residues. V trimming: 7 bases; J trimming: 3 bases; junction bases outside the gene matches: 5. Germline-derived CDR1 and CDR2 are KGHSH and LQKENI. CDR3 sequence: CASFSDRDYEQYF. The CDR3 DNA reads TGTGCCAGCTTTTCGGACAGGGACTACGAGCAGTACTTC.

The V and J genes are TRBV11-3 and TRBJ2-3; TRBD1 aligns across 9 bases. The CDR3 contains 15 residues. Losses at the gene ends were 5 bases for V and 1 base for J; bases not matched to a gene: 4. Germline values: CDR1 SGHNT, CDR2 YENEEA. CDR3 in amino acids: CASSAGQGGTDTQYF. The CDR3 coding sequence is TGTGCCAGCAGCGCGGGACAGGGTGGCACAGATACGCAGTATTTT.

The chain couples TRBV6-5 to TRBJ1-1, with D hard to call. The CDR3 spans 12 residues. The V gene lost 7 bases and the J gene lost 3 bases, with 9 bases spanning the gap. Germline CDR1 reads MNHEY; CDR2 reads SVGAGI. The CDR3 loop is CASKEKYTEAFF. CDR3 in DNA: TGTGCCAGCAAGGAGAAGTACACTGAAGCTTTCTTT.

The chain has TRBV7-9 and TRBJ2-7; 8 positions agree with TRBD2. CDR1 is SEHNR and CDR2 is FQNEAQ in the germline V gene (reference sequence). V shed 3 bases, J shed 0 bases, and the junction held 4 bases outside the gene matches. The CDR3 loop spans 15 amino acids. The CDR3 region is CASSFSGELSYEQYF. CDR3 sequence (DNA): TGTGCCAGCAGCTTTAGCGGGGAACTCTCCTACGAGCAGTACTTC.

The chain uses TRBV10-3 and TRBJ1-1, with 9 nucleotides matching TRBD1. Germline V gives CDR1 ENHRY, CDR2 SYGVKD. The CDR3 sequence is 14 residues long. The ends lost 6 bases at V and 1 base at J; junction bases unmatched: 3. The CDR3 coding sequence is TGTGCCATCAGGCCGGGACAGGGGAACACTGAAGCTTTCTTT. It codes for CAIRPGQGNTEAFF.

V is TRBV10-2 and J is TRBJ2-7; the D gene is possibly TRBD2 (6 bases). This CDR3 contains 14 residues. The ends were cut back, 2 bases at V and 0 bases at J, with 8 bases in the middle. The germline V gene has CDR1 WSHSY and CDR2 SAAADI. CDR3 DNA sequence: TGCGCCAGCAGTGAGGGAGGGTACTCCTACGAGCAGTACTTC. Translated: CASSEGGYSYEQYF.

The genes are TRBV9 and TRBJ2-3; 10 nucleotides align to TRBD2. The CDR3 is 16 residues long. Germline-derived CDR1 and CDR2 are SGDLS and YYNGEE. The ends lost 2 bases at V and 1 base at J; junction bases unmatched: 4. The CDR3 loop reads CASSVTGTSGTDTQYF. The CDR3, as DNA: TGTGCCAGCAGCGTTACCGGGACTAGCGGCACAGATACGCAGTATTTT.

This rearrangement joins TRBV7-2 to TRBJ2-7; 12 bases are a match to TRBD2. V lost 6 bases, J lost 3 bases, and 6 bases stayed unmatched. Germline CDR1 reads SGHTA; CDR2 reads FQGNSA. This CDR3 spans 15 amino acids. CDR3 residues: CASRQTSGGLYEQYF. Written as DNA, the CDR3 is TGTGCCAGCAGACAAACTAGCGGGGGGCTCTACGAGCAGTACTTC.

The J gene is TRBJ2-5, the V gene TRBV5-1; TRBD2 is a possible D gene (6 bases). The CDR3 is 14 residues long. The ends were cut back, 0 bases at V and 1 base at J, with 7 bases in the middle. CDR1 and CDR2 from the germline V gene are SGHRS and YFSETQ. The CDR3 region has the DNA TGCGCCAGCAGCTTGGCGGGGGTCCAAGAGACCCAGTACTTC. Protein sequence: CASSLAGVQETQYF.

This clone was seen more than once but under ten times. This sequence joins TRBV19 and TRBJ1-5; D is possibly TRBD1 (6 bases). V was pared by 5 bases and J by 6 bases, with 11 bases between. Germline V gives CDR1 LNHDA, CDR2 SQIVND (reference sequence). The CDR3 runs to 13 residues. In DNA, the CDR3 is TGTGCCAGTAGTTATGGGGGGCGTCAGCCCCAGCATTTT. This sequence encodes CASSYGGRQPQHF.

This clone appeared a few times. V gene TRBV9 combines with J gene TRBJ1-1, with no clear D. The CDR3 totals 15 residues. The germline gives CDR1 SGDLS, CDR2 YYNGEE. V was shortened by 0 bases and J by 1 base, with 10 bases between the two germline ends. CDR3 protein: CASSVGGQANTEAFF. The CDR3 coding sequence is TGTGCCAGCAGCGTAGGAGGGCAGGCGAACACTGAAGCTTTCTTT.

This clone occurred once. One end of the junction fails to match germline, which may point to a read error. The genes are TRBV6-6 and TRBJ2-2; 8 nucleotides align to TRBD1. This CDR3 spans 16 amino acids. Germline loops: CDR1 MNHNY, CDR2 SVGAGI (reference sequence). The CDR3 loop reads CASRYFGTGDTGELFF. The CDR3, as DNA: TGTGCCAGCAGGTACTTCGGGACAGGAGACACCGGGGAGCTGTTTTTT.

The CDR3 DNA reads TGTGCCATTTCCCGGGACAAGGAATATCAGCCCCAGCATTTT. This sequence encodes CAISRDKEYQPQHF. The chain uses TRBV10-3 and TRBJ1-5, with D maybe TRBD1 (6 bases). The CDR3 is 14 amino acids. From germline, CDR1 is ENHRY and CDR2 SYGVKD. Trimming shortened V by 9 bases and J by 5 bases, and 17 bases separated the two germline ends.

This chain uses TRBV6-5 with TRBJ2-2, with D possibly TRBD1 on 5 matching bases. Looked up from germline, CDR1 is MNHEY and CDR2 is SVGAGI. The CDR3 loop spans 14 amino acids. V was shortened by 6 bases and J by 3 bases, with 11 bases between the two germline ends. Here the CDR3 reads CASSRTPDTGELFF. The CDR3 nucleotides read TGTGCCAGCAGCCGGACACCCGACACCGGGGAGCTGTTTTTT.